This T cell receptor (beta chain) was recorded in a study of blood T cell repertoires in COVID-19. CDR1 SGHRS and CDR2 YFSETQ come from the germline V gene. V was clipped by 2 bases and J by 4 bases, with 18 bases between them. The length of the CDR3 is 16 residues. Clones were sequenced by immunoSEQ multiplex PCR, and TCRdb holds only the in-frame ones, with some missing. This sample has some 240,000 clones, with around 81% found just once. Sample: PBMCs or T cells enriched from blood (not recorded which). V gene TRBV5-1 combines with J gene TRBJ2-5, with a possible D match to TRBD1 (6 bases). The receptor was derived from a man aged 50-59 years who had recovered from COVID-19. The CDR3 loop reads CASSFRDKSHRETQYF. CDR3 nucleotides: TGCGCCAGCAGCTTCCGGGACAAATCCCACCGAGAGACCCAGTACTTC.